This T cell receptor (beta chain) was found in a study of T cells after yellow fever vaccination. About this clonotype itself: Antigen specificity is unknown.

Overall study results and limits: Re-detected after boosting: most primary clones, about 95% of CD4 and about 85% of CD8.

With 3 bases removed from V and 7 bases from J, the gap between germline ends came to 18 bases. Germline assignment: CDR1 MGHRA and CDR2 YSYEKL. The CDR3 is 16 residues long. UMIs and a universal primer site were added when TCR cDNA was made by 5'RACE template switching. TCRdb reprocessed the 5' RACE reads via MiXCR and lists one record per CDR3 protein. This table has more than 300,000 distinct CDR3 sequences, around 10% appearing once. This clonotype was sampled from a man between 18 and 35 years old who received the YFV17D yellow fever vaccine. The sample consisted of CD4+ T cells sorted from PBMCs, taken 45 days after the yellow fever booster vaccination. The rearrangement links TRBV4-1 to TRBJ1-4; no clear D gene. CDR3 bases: TGCGCCAGCAGCCATCCCGGGAGGACCGAGGGTGAAAAACTGTTTTTT. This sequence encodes CASSHPGRTEGEKLFF.